The table lists the clone carrying this T cell receptor beta chain with a count of one. The antigen remains unidentified. Trimming took off 4 bases at V and 3 bases at J, with 9 bases between the two ends. This CDR3 region has 13 residues. CDR1 GTSNPN and CDR2 SVGIG come from the germline V gene (reference sequence). This sample was taken from a study of shared clonotypes between healthy human individuals. Background on the study: The study drew on a couple of women and three men aged 18 to 49 as donors. Findings and caveats of the study: Few donors limited the genetic and exposure-history diversity represented.

A CD45RA-negative memory subset and a CD45RA+ naive subset were separated from the CD4+ cells. The assay was immunoSEQ multiplex PCR, and TCRdb's table has in-frame clones only and misses some. Here the sample spans approximately 2.5 million clones, more than 85% being singletons. The receptor's source is a man aged 18 to 35 in good health. Some clones in this sample may be carry-over from other donors' samples. The material sequenced was naive CD4+ T cells from PBMCs. Indicated subset: CD45RA+ positively selected. V gene TRBV30 combines with J gene TRBJ1-4, with D uncertain. The CDR3 protein is CAWTRQSNEKLFF. For the CDR3, the DNA is TGTGCCTGGACCCGGCAGTCTAATGAAAAACTGTTTTTT. Full variable domain (missing parts from reference TRBV30 and TRBJ1-4): SQTIHQWPATLVQPVGSPLSLECTVEGTSNPNLYWYRQAAGRGLQLLFYSVGIGQISSEVPQNLSASRPQDRQFILSSKKLLLSDSGFYLCAWTRQSNEKLFFGSGTQLSVL.